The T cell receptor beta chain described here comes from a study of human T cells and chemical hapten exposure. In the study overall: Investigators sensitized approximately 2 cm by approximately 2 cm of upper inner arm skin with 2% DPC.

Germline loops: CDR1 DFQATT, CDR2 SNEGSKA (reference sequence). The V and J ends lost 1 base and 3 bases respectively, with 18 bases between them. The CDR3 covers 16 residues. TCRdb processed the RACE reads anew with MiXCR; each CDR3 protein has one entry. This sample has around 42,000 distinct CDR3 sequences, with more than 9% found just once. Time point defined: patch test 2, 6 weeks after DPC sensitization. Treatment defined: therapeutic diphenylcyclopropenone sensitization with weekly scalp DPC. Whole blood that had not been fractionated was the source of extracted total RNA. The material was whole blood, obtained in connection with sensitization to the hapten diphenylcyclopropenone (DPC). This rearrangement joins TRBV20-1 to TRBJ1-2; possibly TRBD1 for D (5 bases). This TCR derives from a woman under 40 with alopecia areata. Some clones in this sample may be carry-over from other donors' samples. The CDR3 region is CSARGAGATEYYGYTF. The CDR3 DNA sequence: TGCAGTGCTAGAGGGGCCGGGGCGACAGAGTACTATGGCTACACCTTC.